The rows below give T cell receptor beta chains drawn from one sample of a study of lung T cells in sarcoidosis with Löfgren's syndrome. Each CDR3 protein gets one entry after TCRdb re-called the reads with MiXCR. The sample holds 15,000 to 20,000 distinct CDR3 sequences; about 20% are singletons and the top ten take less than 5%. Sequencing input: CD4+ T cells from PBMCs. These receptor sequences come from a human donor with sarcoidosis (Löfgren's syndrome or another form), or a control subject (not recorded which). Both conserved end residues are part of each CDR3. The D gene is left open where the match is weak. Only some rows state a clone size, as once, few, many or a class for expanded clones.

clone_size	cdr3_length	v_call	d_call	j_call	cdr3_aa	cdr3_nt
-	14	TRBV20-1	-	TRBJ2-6	CSARDVTGANILTF	TGCAGTGCTAGAGACGTAACCGGGGCCAACATCCTGACTTTC
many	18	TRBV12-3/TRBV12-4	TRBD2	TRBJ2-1	CASSLARTSGGVQNEQFF	TGTGCCAGCAGTTTAGCTCGGACTAGCGGGGGGGTACAAAATGAGCAGTTCTTC
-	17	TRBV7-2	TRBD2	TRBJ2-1	CASSLGRGGSSYNEQLF	TGTGCCAGCAGCTTAGGCCGGGGGGGCAGCTCATACAATGAGCAGCTCTTC
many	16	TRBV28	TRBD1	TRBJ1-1	CASSSDGQGRNTEAFF	TGTGCCAGCAGTTCCGACGGACAGGGGCGGAACACTGAAGCTTTCTTT
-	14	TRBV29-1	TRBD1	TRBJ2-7	CSVEGGQGAGEQYF	TGCAGCGTTGAGGGAGGACAGGGGGCCGGCGAGCAGTACTTC
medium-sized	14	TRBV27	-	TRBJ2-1	CASSLTGRGNEQFF	TGTGCCAGCAGTTTAACAGGGAGGGGGAATGAGCAGTTCTTC
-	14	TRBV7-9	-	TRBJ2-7	CASSAKGLNYEQYF	TGTGCCAGCAGCGCTAAAGGACTGAACTACGAGCAGTACTTC
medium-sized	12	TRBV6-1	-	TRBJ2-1	CASSVNYNEQFF	TGTGCCAGCAGTGTGAACTACAATGAGCAGTTCTTC
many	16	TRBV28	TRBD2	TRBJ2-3	CASSFFRAGGGDTQYF	TGTGCCAGCAGTTTTTTTAGAGCGGGAGGTGGAGATACGCAGTATTTT
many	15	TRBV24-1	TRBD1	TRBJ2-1	CATSNIGGGYNEQFF	TGTGCCACCAGTAACATAGGGGGCGGTTACAATGAGCAGTTCTTC
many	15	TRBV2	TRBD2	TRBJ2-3	CASSEGTSGQATQYF	TGTGCCAGCAGTGAAGGGACTAGCGGGCAGGCTACGCAGTATTTT
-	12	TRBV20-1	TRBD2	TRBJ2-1	CSHSGGDNEQFF	TGCAGTCATAGCGGGGGAGACAATGAGCAGTTCTTC
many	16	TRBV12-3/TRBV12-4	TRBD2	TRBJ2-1	CASSLALAGGLDEQFF	TGTGCCAGCAGTTTAGCGCTAGCGGGGGGGCTCGATGAGCAGTTCTTC
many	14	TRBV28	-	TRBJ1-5	CASITDLSNQPQHF	TGTGCCAGCATTACGGATCTTAGCAATCAGCCCCAGCATTTT
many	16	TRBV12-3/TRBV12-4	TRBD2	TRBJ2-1	CASSFAGESSYNEQFF	TGTGCCAGCAGTTTCGCGGGGGAGAGCTCCTACAATGAGCAGTTCTTC
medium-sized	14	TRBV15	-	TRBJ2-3	CATSREQGVDTQYF	TGTGCCACCAGCAGGGAACAGGGAGTGGATACGCAGTATTTT